This T cell receptor (beta chain) was captured in a study of identical twins. V dropped 3 bases and J dropped 6; count of bases not matched to a gene: 9. The germline V gene has CDR1 DFQATT and CDR2 SNEGSKA (reference sequence). This CDR3 is built from 15 residues. One entry per CDR3 protein results from TCRdb running MiXCR on the 5' RACE reads. Of 470,000 or so distinct CDR3 sequences in the sample, approximately 24% were seen once. Study-level findings and limits: Low generation-probability sequences were in excess among twin-shared out-of-frame alpha sequences. For cord blood, abundant beta clonotypes had fewer insertions, unlike memory repertoires, which showed none. For zero-insertion analyses, partial confounding could come from invariant MAIT and iNKT cells.

Healthy Caucasians supplied all donations. In regard to this clonotype: Its antigen is unknown.

This sample also belongs to another study, concerning T cells expressing NK-cell markers.

Sequences were obtained from CD4+ T cells sorted from blood. This chain joins TRBV20-1 and TRBJ2-3, with 10 positions matching TRBD2. The sequence derives from a woman between 18 and 29 years old in good health. CDR3 nucleotides: TGCAGTGCTAGTAAAGGAGCGGGAGGGCGCGATACGCAGTATTTT. This translates into CSASKGAGGRDTQYF.